These T cell receptor beta chains were read from a single sample in a study of T cell responses to AZD1222 COVID-19 vaccine. Assay used: immunoSEQ multiplex PCR; TCRdb lists only in-frame clones, some missing. This table holds around 20,000 clones, 84% found once. The starting material was peripheral blood, obtained 28 days after the second AZD1222 dose. These TCRs come from an adult who received the AZD1222 COVID-19 vaccine. Both conserved end residues are part of each CDR3. The D gene is left open where the match is weak. Clone size, where shown, is once, few, many, or a class for clones that have expanded.

D	size	V	J	CDR3	DNA
TRBD1	NA	TRBV10-3	TRBJ1-6	CAISFGQGLNSPLHF	TGTGCCATCAGTTTCGGACAGGGGCTAAATTCACCCCTCCACTTT
NA	NA	TRBV28	TRBJ1-1	CASRPPGPNTEAFF	TGTGCCAGCAGGCCCCCTGGGCCTAACACTGAAGCTTTCTTT
TRBD2	NA	TRBV11-1	TRBJ2-1	CASSSTGTSGSYEQFF	TGTGCCAGCAGCTCGACCGGGACTAGCGGGAGCTATGAGCAGTTCTTC
TRBD2	NA	TRBV19	TRBJ2-7	CASSRLAGVGEQYF	TGTGCCAGTAGTAGACTAGCGGGAGTAGGCGAGCAGTACTTC
TRBD1	once	TRBV7-2	TRBJ1-6	CASSPNRGESPLHF	TGTGCCAGCAGCCCCAACAGGGGCGAGTCACCCCTCCACTTT
TRBD1	NA	TRBV12-3/TRBV12-4	TRBJ1-6	CASSPGQGASLHF	TGTGCCAGCAGTCCGGGACAGGGGGCATCCCTCCACTTT
NA	NA	TRBV7-2	TRBJ1-1	CASSLLGRAFF	TGTGCCAGCAGCTTATTAGGGCGGGCTTTCTTT
TRBD2	once	TRBV6-2/TRBV6-3	TRBJ2-2	CASSPSGGLNTGELFF	TGTGCCAGCAGCCCCAGCGGGGGGTTGAACACCGGGGAGCTGTTTTTT
NA	NA	TRBV6-5	TRBJ1-1	CASSHGGSNTEAFF	TGTGCCAGCAGTCATGGGGGGTCGAACACTGAAGCTTTCTTT
NA	NA	TRBV10-3	TRBJ2-3	CAISVTGKDTQYF	TGTGCCATCAGTGTTACAGGGAAGGATACGCAGTATTTT
TRBD2	NA	TRBV5-1	TRBJ2-2	CASSLSGTSGMGGELFF	TGCGCCAGCAGCTTATCCGGGACTAGCGGGATGGGCGGGGAGCTGTTTTTT
NA	NA	TRBV9	TRBJ2-3	CASSGRTRGRTDTQYF	TGTGCCAGCAGCGGTCGTACGCGGGGGCGCACAGATACGCAGTATTTT
NA	once	TRBV24-1	TRBJ1-3	CATSETGSGNTIYF	TGTGCCACCAGTGAAACAGGTTCTGGAAACACCATATATTTT
NA	NA	TRBV4-3	TRBJ1-5	CASSQDSQGSNQPQHF	TGCGCCAGCAGCCAAGATAGCCAGGGAAGCAATCAGCCCCAGCATTTT
NA	NA	TRBV5-1	TRBJ2-1	CASSLDGNEQFF	TGCGCCAGCAGCTTGGATGGTAATGAGCAGTTCTTC
NA	NA	TRBV18	TRBJ1-6	CASSLDTEGSPLHF	TGTGCCAGCTCTCTTGACACCGAGGGTTCACCCCTCCACTTT
NA	NA	TRBV2	TRBJ2-1	CASHKGRSNNEQFF	TGTGCCAGCCATAAAGGGCGCAGTAACAATGAGCAGTTCTTC
NA	NA	TRBV4-2	TRBJ1-4	CASSQDRGGPNEKLFF	TGTGCCAGCAGCCAAGATCGAGGGGGACCGAATGAAAAACTGTTTTTT
TRBD2	NA	TRBV19	TRBJ2-1	CASSGTSGRPHNEQFF	TGTGCCAGTAGTGGGACTAGCGGGAGGCCCCACAATGAGCAGTTCTTC
NA	few	TRBV21-1	TRBJ1-5	CASMQRNEGQPFCNQPQHF	TGTGCCAGCATGCAAAGAAATGAGGGACAGCCCTTTTGCAATCAGCCCCAGCATTTT
TRBD1	NA	TRBV19	TRBJ2-2	CASRRDRVITGELFF	TGTGCCAGTAGAAGGGACAGGGTGATCACCGGGGAGCTGTTTTTT
NA	NA	TRBV12-5	TRBJ2-7	CASGLVLGGYTSYEQYF	TGTGCTAGTGGTTTGGTCCTTGGGGGGTATACTTCCTACGAGCAGTACTTC
TRBD2	NA	TRBV9	TRBJ2-2	CASSVLAGDITGELFF	TGTGCCAGCAGCGTCCTAGCGGGAGATATCACCGGGGAGCTGTTTTTT
NA	NA	TRBV27	TRBJ2-5	CASRLTGTETQYF	TGTGCCAGCAGGTTGACAGGAACCGAGACCCAGTACTTC
NA	NA	TRBV19	TRBJ2-3	CASSAQGTLSTDTQYF	TGTGCCAGTAGTGCACAGGGAACACTTAGCACAGATACGCAGTATTTT
NA	NA	TRBV25-1	TRBJ2-3	CASSAPHLITQYF	TGTGCCAGCAGTGCGCCTCATCTTATAACGCAGTATTTT
TRBD2	few	TRBV19	TRBJ2-1	CASRPYWEGRWEQFF	TGTGCCAGTAGGCCCTATTGGGAGGGCCGCTGGGAGCAGTTCTTC
NA	NA	TRBV9	TRBJ1-6	CASSSGRGIRGNSPLHF	TGTGCCAGCAGCTCGGGACGGGGTATAAGGGGGAATTCACCCCTCCACTTT
TRBD2	NA	TRBV5-1	TRBJ2-2	CASSLTSATNTGELFF	TGCGCCAGCAGCTTGACTAGCGCAACGAACACCGGGGAGCTGTTTTTT
TRBD1	NA	TRBV7-8	TRBJ1-2	CASSVDGTGGSGYTF	TGTGCCAGCAGCGTTGACGGGACAGGGGGCTCTGGCTACACCTTC
NA	few	TRBV14	TRBJ2-3	CASSQSRTGTQYF	TGTGCCAGCAGCCAAAGCAGGACGGGTACGCAGTATTTT
TRBD2	once	TRBV5-4	TRBJ2-1	CASSLPREVGNEQFF	TGTGCCAGCAGCTTACCCCGGGAGGTGGGCAATGAGCAGTTCTTC
NA	NA	TRBV28	TRBJ2-3	CASSSSSTDTQYF	TGTGCCAGCAGTTCCAGTAGCACAGATACGCAGTATTTT
NA	NA	TRBV30	TRBJ1-1	CAWSRLTGSLLEANTEAFF	TGTGCCTGGAGTAGACTAACAGGATCTCTTCTGGAGGCTAACACTGAAGCTTTCTTT
TRBD2	NA	TRBV14	TRBJ2-3	CASSQDSGLARRGATQYF	TGTGCCAGCAGCCAAGATAGTGGACTAGCTAGAAGGGGCGCTACGCAGTATTTT
TRBD1	once	TRBV28	TRBJ1-2	CASSDTGTGYGYTF	TGTGCCAGCAGTGACACCGGGACAGGCTATGGCTACACCTTC
NA	NA	TRBV28	TRBJ2-5	CASRGKTQYF	TGTGCCAGCAGAGGAAAGACCCAGTACTTC
NA	NA	TRBV6-2/TRBV6-3	TRBJ2-1	CASSYFGIRSYNEQFF	TGTGCCAGCAGTTACTTTGGAATTCGCTCCTACAATGAGCAGTTCTTC
NA	NA	TRBV5-4	TRBJ2-3	CASSLDGNTDTQYF	TGTGCCAGCAGCTTGGACGGAAACACAGATACGCAGTATTTT
NA	NA	TRBV6-1	TRBJ2-5	CASSEGPVGGETQYF	TGTGCCAGCAGTGAAGGCCCCGTGGGGGGAGAGACCCAGTACTTC
NA	NA	TRBV18	TRBJ2-2	CASSAQNANTGELFF	TGTGCCAGCTCAGCGCAGAACGCGAACACCGGGGAGCTGTTTTTT
TRBD1	NA	TRBV6-5	TRBJ2-1	CASSLRTGVYNEQFF	TGTGCCAGCAGTCTCCGGACAGGGGTTTACAATGAGCAGTTCTTC
NA	NA	TRBV6-1	TRBJ1-5	CASSESGAQPQHF	TGTGCCAGCAGTGAGTCAGGGGCTCAGCCCCAGCATTTT
TRBD1	NA	TRBV7-9	TRBJ1-5	CASSGQDYNQPQHF	TGTGCCAGCAGCGGACAGGACTACAATCAGCCCCAGCATTTT
TRBD2	NA	TRBV5-1	TRBJ2-7	CASAPREASGHEQYF	TGCGCCAGCGCCCCCCGTGAGGCTAGCGGGCACGAGCAGTACTTC